One sample yielded the 2 T cell receptor beta chains listed below, sequenced in a study of T cells after yellow fever vaccination. Each CDR3 protein is one row after TCRdb ran MiXCR on the 5' RACE reads. This sample carries about 150,000 distinct CDR3 sequences, roughly 6.2% of them seen once, and the ten largest clones take just under 3%. The sequencing used CD4+ T cells sorted from PBMCs, collected on the day of the first yellow fever vaccination. Every receptor here comes from a man between 18 and 35 years old who received the YFV17D yellow fever vaccine.

This clonotype was counted at least ten times. The genes are TRBV10-1 and TRBJ2-7, with D tentatively TRBD2 (6 bases). With 0 bases removed from V and 12 bases from J, the gap between germline ends came to 24 bases. The CDR3 runs to 16 residues. CDR1 is WNHNN and CDR2 is SYGVQD in the germline V gene (reference sequence). CDR3 coding DNA: TGCGCCAGCAGTGAGTCGATTGGGGGGACCCCTATTCGGCGGTACTTC. Protein sequence: CASSESIGGTPIRRYF.

This clonotype was observed many times. The rearrangement joins TRBV2 to TRBJ1-1, with TRBD1 matching 8 bases. The CDR3 covers 17 residues. The trim removed 2 bases at V and 3 bases at J, leaving 11 bases unmatched. The V gene's germline CDR1 is SNHLY and CDR2 FYNNEI. CDR3 coding DNA: TGTGCCAGCAGTGAACAGGGGGCATATGCCCCGGACACTGAAGCTTTCTTT. It encodes CASSEQGAYAPDTEAFF.